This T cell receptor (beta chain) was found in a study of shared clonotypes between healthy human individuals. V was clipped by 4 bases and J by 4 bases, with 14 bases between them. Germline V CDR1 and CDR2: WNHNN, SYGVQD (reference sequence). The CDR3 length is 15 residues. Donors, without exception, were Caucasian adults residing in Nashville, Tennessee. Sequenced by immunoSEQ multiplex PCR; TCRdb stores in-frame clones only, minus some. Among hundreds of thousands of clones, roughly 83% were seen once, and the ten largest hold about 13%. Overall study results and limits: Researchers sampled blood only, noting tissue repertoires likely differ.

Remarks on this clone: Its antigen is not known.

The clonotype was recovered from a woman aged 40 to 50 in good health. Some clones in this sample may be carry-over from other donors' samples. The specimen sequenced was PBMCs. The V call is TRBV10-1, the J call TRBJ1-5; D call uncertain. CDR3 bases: TGCGCCAGCAGTGTAGCAGCTCATGGAAATCAGCCCCAGCATTTT. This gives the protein CASSVAAHGNQPQHF.